These T cell receptor beta chains were read from a single sample in a study of cytomegalovirus exposure and HLA in healthy donors. Repertoires were generated with immunoSEQ multiplex PCR, while TCRdb's copy carries only in-frame clones and drops some. This table has 150,000 to 200,000 clones, 85% appearing once. The specimen was PBMCs. All receptors derive from a boy between 2 and 10 years old in good health and CMV-seronegative. Both conserved end residues are part of each CDR3. The D gene is left open where the match is weak. Size is omitted from some rows. Given values are once, few, many or a class for expanded clones.

>TRBV4-2|TRBJ2-6|18|NA|NA
CASSQPTGLGSGANVLTF
TGTGCCAGCAGCCAACCCACAGGGTTAGGTTCTGGGGCCAACGTCCTGACTTTC
>TRBV7-2|TRBJ2-5|15|TRBD1|NA
CASSLPGQPQETQYF
TGTGCCAGCAGCCTTCCGGGACAGCCCCAAGAGACCCAGTACTTC
>TRBV15|TRBJ1-1|15|NA|NA
CATSRDRTANTEAFF
TGTGCCACCAGCAGAGATCGAACAGCGAACACTGAAGCTTTCTTT
>TRBV27|TRBJ1-1|13|NA|few
CASSRVEMTEAFF
TGTGCCAGCAGCCGGGTTGAGATGACTGAAGCTTTCTTT
>TRBV6-5|TRBJ2-3|16|NA|NA
CASSSWDFTYTDTQYF
TGTGCCAGCAGTTCCTGGGACTTCACTTACACAGATACGCAGTATTTT
>TRBV11-2|TRBJ2-5|13|NA|few
CASSQWAMKTQYF
TGTGCCAGCAGCCAATGGGCGATGAAGACCCAGTACTTC
>TRBV6-6|TRBJ1-3|15|NA|once
CASSSTGLSGNTIYF
TGTGCCAGCAGTAGCACAGGGCTTTCTGGAAACACCATATATTTT
>TRBV6-6|TRBJ1-1|11|NA|NA
CASRQNTEAFF
TGTGCCAGCAGACAGAACACTGAAGCTTTCTTT
>TRBV28|TRBJ2-1|15|TRBD2|NA
CASSLFGGAPNEQFF
TGTGCCAGCAGTTTATTCGGGGGGGCCCCCAATGAGCAGTTCTTC
>TRBV27|TRBJ2-5|15|NA|NA
CASRARWASLETQYF
TGTGCCAGCAGGGCGCGGTGGGCTAGCCTAGAGACCCAGTACTTC
>TRBV5-6|TRBJ2-1|19|TRBD1|NA
CASSRRGTGSIGSYNEQFF
TGTGCCAGCAGCCGCCGGGGGACAGGGTCAATTGGCTCCTACAATGAGCAGTTCTTC
>TRBV5-1|TRBJ2-7|16|TRBD2|NA
CASSLGRLAGADEQYF
TGCGCCAGCAGCTTGGGGCGACTAGCGGGAGCCGACGAGCAGTACTTC
>TRBV29-1|TRBJ1-4|14|TRBD1|NA
CSVSGTATNEKLFF
TGCAGCGTTTCCGGGACAGCAACTAATGAAAAACTGTTTTTT
>TRBV4-1|TRBJ1-1|14|NA|few
CASSPQGGNTEAFF
TGCGCCAGCAGCCCCCAGGGAGGGAACACTGAAGCTTTCTTT
>TRBV30|TRBJ2-7|14|NA|once
CAWSPTHRYYEQYF
TGTGCCTGGAGCCCGACTCATCGTTACTACGAGCAGTACTTC
>TRBV2|TRBJ2-5|18|TRBD2|NA
CASSESVTSGGNQETQYF
TGTGCCAGCAGTGAATCTGTGACTAGCGGGGGAAACCAAGAGACCCAGTACTTC
>TRBV14|TRBJ1-2|17|NA|NA
CASSQELGGALGVGYTF
TGTGCCAGCAGCCAAGAGCTCGGTGGGGCACTTGGGGTCGGCTACACCTTC
>TRBV2|TRBJ1-1|14|TRBD1|once
CASWTGIEGPEAFF
TGTGCCAGCTGGACAGGGATTGAGGGACCTGAAGCTTTCTTT
>TRBV5-1|TRBJ1-1|13|NA|NA
CASSLTVNTEAFF
TGCGCCAGCAGCCTAACAGTGAACACTGAAGCTTTCTTT
>TRBV9|TRBJ1-2|15|TRBD1|NA
CASSPIHRGNYGYTF
TGTGCCAGCAGCCCAATACACAGGGGGAACTATGGCTACACCTTC
>TRBV5-1|TRBJ2-3|17|TRBD2|NA
CASSLDMAGVLADTQYF
TGCGCCAGCAGCTTGGATATGGCGGGAGTTCTCGCAGATACGCAGTATTTT
>TRBV6-4|TRBJ1-4|18|NA|NA
CASSDPYCRFATNEKLFF
TGTGCCAGCAGTGACCCCTATTGTCGGTTCGCAACTAATGAAAAACTGTTTTTT
>TRBV9|TRBJ1-3|15|TRBD1|few
CASSGGTGSGNTIYF
TGTGCCAGCAGCGGAGGGACAGGGAGTGGAAACACCATATATTTT
>TRBV7-9|TRBJ1-1|16|NA|NA
CASSLPSAGGNTEAFF
TGTGCCAGCAGCTTACCTTCGGCGGGGGGGAACACTGAAGCTTTCTTT
>TRBV25-1|TRBJ1-5|15|TRBD1|NA
CASSESAGGSQPQHF
TGTGCCAGCAGTGAATCCGCAGGGGGCAGTCAGCCCCAGCATTTT
>TRBV6-1|TRBJ2-3|15|TRBD2|NA
CASSEGQRGTDTQYF
TGTGCCAGCAGTGAAGGGCAGCGGGGAACAGATACGCAGTATTTT
>TRBV7-9|TRBJ2-5|18|TRBD2|once
CASSHRRLAGGGQETQYF
TGTGCCAGCAGCCACCGGAGGCTAGCGGGAGGTGGACAAGAGACCCAGTACTTC
>TRBV5-1|TRBJ2-1|15|TRBD1|NA
CASSLTGGSYNEQFF
TGCGCCAGCAGCTTGACAGGGGGCTCCTACAATGAGCAGTTCTTC
>TRBV2|TRBJ2-5|18|TRBD2|NA
CASSYSGTSGGVKETQYF
TGTGCCAGCAGTTACTCCGGGACTAGCGGGGGGGTGAAGGAGACCCAGTACTTC
>TRBV10-2|TRBJ2-5|14|NA|NA
CASSEGGPQLGQYF
TGCGCCAGCAGTGAAGGAGGTCCTCAGTTGGGCCAGTACTTC
>TRBV5-6|TRBJ1-6|12|NA|NA
CASIRRYSPLHF
TGTGCCAGCATCCGCCGGTACTCACCCCTCCACTTT
>TRBV5-6|TRBJ2-1|16|TRBD2|few
CASSYLAGGAYNEQFF
TGTGCCAGCAGCTACTTAGCGGGAGGTGCCTACAATGAGCAGTTCTTC
>TRBV5-6|TRBJ1-5|15|NA|NA
CASSLKAGINQPQHF
TGTGCCAGCAGCTTGAAGGCCGGGATCAATCAGCCCCAGCATTTT
>TRBV9|TRBJ2-4|16|NA|NA
CASSPNRALAKNIQYF
TGTGCCAGCAGCCCTAACCGAGCTCTAGCCAAAAACATTCAGTACTTC
>TRBV6-4|TRBJ2-2|15|TRBD1|NA
CASSEQGADTGELFF
TGTGCCAGCAGTGAACAGGGGGCTGATACCGGGGAGCTGTTTTTT
>TRBV6-1|TRBJ1-5|15|TRBD1|once
CASSSRQGGNQPQHF
TGTGCCAGCAGTTCTAGACAGGGGGGCAATCAGCCCCAGCATTTT
>TRBV4-1|TRBJ1-5|14|TRBD1|NA
CASSPGQGEQPQHF
TGCGCCAGCAGCCCTGGACAGGGAGAGCAGCCCCAGCATTTT
>TRBV27|TRBJ2-2|16|TRBD1|NA
CASSFKGALNTGELFF
TGTGCCAGCAGTTTTAAGGGGGCCCTAAACACCGGGGAGCTGTTTTTT
>TRBV9|TRBJ2-1|13|NA|NA
CASSVGPYNEQFF
TGTGCCAGCAGCGTAGGGCCGTACAATGAGCAGTTCTTC
>TRBV2|TRBJ2-3|14|NA|few
CASRQRRGTDTQYF
TGTGCCAGCAGGCAGAGGCGGGGCACAGATACGCAGTATTTT
>TRBV6-1|TRBJ2-1|17|TRBD2|NA
CASSASSGGAAYNEQFF
TGTGCCAGCAGTGCCTCTAGCGGGGGGGCCGCCTACAATGAGCAGTTCTTC
>TRBV9|TRBJ2-3|16|TRBD2|NA
CASSAETSGYTDTQYF
TGTGCCAGCAGCGCTGAGACTAGCGGATACACAGATACGCAGTATTTT
>TRBV28|TRBJ2-3|15|TRBD1|NA
CASSPQGAMTDTQYF
TGTGCCAGCAGTCCCCAGGGGGCGATGACAGATACGCAGTATTTT
>TRBV30|TRBJ2-2|14|NA|NA
CAWSVGHQTGELFF
TGTGCCTGGAGTGTGGGGCACCAAACCGGGGAGCTGTTTTTT
>TRBV2|TRBJ2-7|14|NA|NA
CASRLTGSSYEQYF
TGTGCCAGCAGGCTCACAGGGAGCTCCTACGAGCAGTACTTC
>TRBV4-2|TRBJ1-2|12|NA|NA
CASSQGAEGYTF
TGTGCCAGCAGCCAGGGGGCGGAGGGCTACACCTTC
>TRBV7-9|TRBJ1-6|14|NA|NA
CASSQGRDNSPLHF
TGTGCCAGTTCACAGGGAAGGGATAATTCACCCCTCCACTTT
>TRBV11-2|TRBJ2-1|16|TRBD2|NA
CASSPLSGRAFYEQFF
TGTGCCAGCAGCCCCCTTAGCGGGAGGGCCTTCTATGAGCAGTTCTTC